This T cell receptor beta chain originates from a study of Ad26.COV2.S vaccination and SARS-CoV-2 variants. On the study more broadly: The vaccine Ad26.COV2.S was put into the muscle once, or twice with 56 days between. Study conclusions and caveats: Ad26.COV2.S recipients had broader spike-specific TCRs (P = 0.0014). TCR breadth and depth analyses may have underestimated total T cell responses.

In the case of this clone: What it binds is not known.

Sequencing was performed with immunoSEQ multiplex PCR; in TCRdb, only in-frame clones are kept and a portion is missing. This sample has fewer than 500,000 clones, with 90% found just once. Germline assignment: CDR1 LNHDA and CDR2 SQIVND (reference sequence). The CDR3 is 14 amino acids. V lost 3 bases to trimming and J lost 8 bases, with 16 bases between them. Treatment reported: 15 to 20 received Ad26.COV2.S at low or high dose, single or two shots; about 5 received placebo; per-sample allocation not given. Vaccine and placebo recipients were sampled on day 63 after the first injection. Boston provided a donor who was an adult aged 18-55 years.

J is TRBJ1-2 and V is TRBV19, with a tentative D call TRBD1 (5 bases). This specimen consisted of peripheral blood, obtained in a trial of Ad26.COV2.S vaccine versus placebo. The TCR was taken from a person between 18 and 60 years old who received the Ad26.COV2.S COVID-19 vaccine or a placebo. The CDR3 region has the DNA TGTGCCAGTAGTATCCCCGACAGCTCTAGGGGCTACACCTTC. Protein: CASSIPDSSRGYTF.